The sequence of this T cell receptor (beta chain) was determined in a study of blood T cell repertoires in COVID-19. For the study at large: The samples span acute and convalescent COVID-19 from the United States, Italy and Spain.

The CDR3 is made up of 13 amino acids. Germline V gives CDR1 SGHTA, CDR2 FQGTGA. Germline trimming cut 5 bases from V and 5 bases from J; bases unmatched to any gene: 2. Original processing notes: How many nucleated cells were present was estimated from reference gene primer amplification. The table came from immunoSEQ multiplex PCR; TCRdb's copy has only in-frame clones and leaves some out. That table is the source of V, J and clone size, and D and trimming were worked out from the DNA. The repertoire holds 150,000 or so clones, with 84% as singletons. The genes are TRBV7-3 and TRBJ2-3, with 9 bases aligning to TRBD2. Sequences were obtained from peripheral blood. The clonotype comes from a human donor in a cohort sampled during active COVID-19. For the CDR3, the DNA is TGTGCCAGCAGCCTAGCGGGGCGAGATACGCAGTATTTT. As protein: CASSLAGRDTQYF.